This T cell receptor (beta chain) comes out of a study of blood T cell repertoires in COVID-19. Study overall: PBMCs, B-cell-depleted T cells, or T cells were the source of the cDNA or gDNA that made up the material.

Points on this clone: At one end, the junction sequence differs from germline, possibly due to a read error.

The CDR3 totals 17 residues. The germline V gene has CDR1 KGHSH and CDR2 LQKENI. In the source study's methods: Estimation of nucleated cell counts was performed using reference gene primer amplification. TCRdb's copy holds only in-frame clones and misses some; the assay was immunoSEQ multiplex PCR. V, J and clone size derive from that table, while D and trimming were established from the DNA sequence. The data hold 300,000 to 450,000 clones, with approximately 89% observed a single time. Seattle patients were enrolled during active infection and followed longitudinally. The source material was peripheral blood. The TCR sequence derives from an older woman with COVID-19, enrolled during active disease. This chain joins TRBV18 and TRBJ2-2; D possibly corresponds to TRBD1 (5 bases). The CDR3 sequence is CTSSPSSGKTVSGELFF. The CDR3 bases are TGTACCAGCTCACCATCCTCAGGGAAGACAGTATCAGGGGAGCTGTTTTTT.